The clone carrying this T cell receptor beta chain appeared many times. What it binds is not known. The V gene lost 4 bases and the J gene lost 7 bases, with 11 bases spanning the gap. CDR1 is SQVTM and CDR2 is ANQGSEA in the germline V gene. The CDR3 runs to 12 residues. These data originate in a study of response to subunit inactivated influenza vaccine. Findings of the study overall: Seasonal influenza vaccination, on each occasion, was suggested by the authors to recruit few new T cells.

TCRdb reprocessed the RT-PCR reads via MiXCR and lists one record per CDR3 protein. Of about 520,000 distinct CDR3 sequences in the sample, 6.5% to 8% were seen once. This chain uses TRBV29-1 with TRBJ1-5; D gene unclear. The receptor was derived from a man between 50 and 70 years old who received an inactivated influenza vaccine. Sequencing used PBMCs from blood, obtained roughly 24 months after vaccination. The CDR3 here is CSVASLGQPQHF. As DNA, the CDR3 is TGCAGCGTTGCGTCCTTGGGGCAGCCCCAGCATTTT. Together with reference TRBV29-1 and TRBJ1-5, the CDR3 gives the full variable domain: SAVISQKPSRDICQRGTSLTIQCQVDSQVTMMFWYRQQPGQSLTLIATANQGSEATYESGFVIDKFPISRPNLTFSTLTVSNMSPEDSSIYLCSVASLGQPQHFGDGTRLSIL.